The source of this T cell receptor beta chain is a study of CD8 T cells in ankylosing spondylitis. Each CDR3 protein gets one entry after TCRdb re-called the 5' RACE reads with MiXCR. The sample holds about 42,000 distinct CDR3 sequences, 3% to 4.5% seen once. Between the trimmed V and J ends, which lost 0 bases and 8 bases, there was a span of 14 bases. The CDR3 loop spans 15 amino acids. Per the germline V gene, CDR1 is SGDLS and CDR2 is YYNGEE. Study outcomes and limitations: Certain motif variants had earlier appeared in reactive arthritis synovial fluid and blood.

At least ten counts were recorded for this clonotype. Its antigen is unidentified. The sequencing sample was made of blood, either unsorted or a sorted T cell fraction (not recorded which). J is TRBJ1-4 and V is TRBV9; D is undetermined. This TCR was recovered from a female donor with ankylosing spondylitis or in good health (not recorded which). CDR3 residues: CASSVANLIGEKLFF. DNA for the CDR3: TGTGCCAGCAGCGTAGCCAACCTTATCGGCGAAAAACTGTTTTTT. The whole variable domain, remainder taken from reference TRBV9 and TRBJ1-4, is DSGVTQTPKHLITATGQRVTLRCSPRSGDLSVYWYQQSLDQGLQFLIQYYNGEERAKGNILERFSAQQFPDLHSELNLSSLELGDSALYFCASSVANLIGEKLFFGSGTQLSVL.